This is a list of T cell receptor beta chains from one sample in a study of blood T cell repertoires in COVID-19. Sequenced by immunoSEQ multiplex PCR; TCRdb stores in-frame clones only, minus some. The data show 200,000 to 250,000 clones, with approximately 86% seen just once and approximately 3% held by the top ten. Sequencing was done on a sample of peripheral blood. All receptors derive from a man aged 55 to 70 with acute or convalescent COVID-19. Both conserved end residues are part of each CDR3. The D gene is left open where the match is weak. Clone size is stated in some rows and not others, as once, few, many or a class when expanded.

j_call: TRBJ2-5
v_call: TRBV4-2
d_call: -
clone_size: once
cdr3_aa: CASSQDAGNGRETQYF
cdr3_nt: TGTGCCAGCAGCCAAGATGCGGGCAATGGGCGAGAGACCCAGTACTTC

j_call: TRBJ2-7
v_call: TRBV7-6
d_call: TRBD1
clone_size: -
cdr3_aa: CASSPTGTGGYEQYF
cdr3_nt: TGTGCCAGCAGCCCCACCGGGACAGGGGGATACGAGCAGTACTTC

j_call: TRBJ2-1
v_call: TRBV27
d_call: -
clone_size: -
cdr3_aa: CASSETDREQFF
cdr3_nt: TGTGCCAGCAGTGAAACCGACAGGGAGCAGTTCTTC

j_call: TRBJ2-2
v_call: TRBV10-3
d_call: -
clone_size: -
cdr3_aa: CAISERGSNTGELFF
cdr3_nt: TGTGCCATCAGTGAAAGGGGCTCGAACACCGGGGAGCTGTTTTTT

j_call: TRBJ2-5
v_call: TRBV3-1/TRBV3-2
d_call: TRBD2
clone_size: -
cdr3_aa: CASSQGLAGSKETQYF
cdr3_nt: TGTGCCAGCAGCCAAGGACTAGCGGGGAGCAAAGAGACCCAGTACTTC

j_call: TRBJ2-3
v_call: TRBV29-1
d_call: TRBD2
clone_size: -
cdr3_aa: CSVDSAGGDTQYF
cdr3_nt: TGCAGCGTTGACTCGGCGGGGGGGGATACGCAGTATTTT

j_call: TRBJ2-3
v_call: TRBV30
d_call: -
clone_size: -
cdr3_aa: CAWSPGGTTQYF
cdr3_nt: TGTGCCTGGAGTCCCGGAGGTACTACGCAGTATTTT

j_call: TRBJ1-1
v_call: TRBV19
d_call: -
clone_size: few
cdr3_aa: CASRSMERGGNTEAFF
cdr3_nt: TGTGCCAGTAGGTCGATGGAAAGGGGCGGGAACACTGAAGCTTTCTTT

j_call: TRBJ2-3
v_call: TRBV5-4
d_call: TRBD2
clone_size: -
cdr3_aa: CASSLELAPTDTQYF
cdr3_nt: TGTGCCAGCAGCTTGGAACTAGCGCCCACAGATACGCAGTATTTT

j_call: TRBJ1-2
v_call: TRBV29-1
d_call: TRBD1
clone_size: -
cdr3_aa: CSAQTRDRGSDGGYTF
cdr3_nt: TGCAGCGCCCAAACCCGGGACAGGGGGTCCGACGGTGGCTACACCTTC

j_call: TRBJ1-5
v_call: TRBV19
d_call: TRBD1
clone_size: once
cdr3_aa: CASSIVGTGSQPQHF
cdr3_nt: TGTGCCAGTAGTATAGTTGGGACAGGGTCTCAGCCCCAGCATTTT

j_call: TRBJ2-7
v_call: TRBV4-2
d_call: -
clone_size: -
cdr3_aa: CASSQAAASYEQYF
cdr3_nt: TGTGCCAGCAGCCAAGCAGCGGCTTCCTACGAGCAGTACTTC

j_call: TRBJ1-6
v_call: TRBV10-2
d_call: -
clone_size: -
cdr3_aa: CASSAGKGRHSPLHF
cdr3_nt: TGCGCCAGCAGTGCAGGGAAAGGACGCCATTCACCCCTCCACTTT

j_call: TRBJ1-4
v_call: TRBV5-6
d_call: -
clone_size: -
cdr3_aa: CASSLKRVREKLFF
cdr3_nt: TGTGCCAGCAGCTTGAAACGGGTGCGGGAAAAACTGTTTTTT

j_call: TRBJ2-4
v_call: TRBV5-1
d_call: -
clone_size: -
cdr3_aa: CASSEALQNIQYF
cdr3_nt: TGCGCCAGCAGCGAGGCACTTCAAAACATTCAGTACTTC

j_call: TRBJ1-1
v_call: TRBV7-9
d_call: TRBD1
clone_size: -
cdr3_aa: CASSPRGTGGTEAFF
cdr3_nt: TGTGCCAGCAGCCCCCGAGGGACAGGAGGGACTGAAGCTTTCTTT

j_call: TRBJ1-5
v_call: TRBV6-5
d_call: -
clone_size: -
cdr3_aa: CASSTTKNQPQHF
cdr3_nt: TGTGCCAGCAGTACAACGAAAAATCAGCCCCAGCATTTT

j_call: TRBJ1-2
v_call: TRBV9
d_call: TRBD1
clone_size: -
cdr3_aa: CASSYTPGTGYHGYTF
cdr3_nt: TGTGCCAGCAGCTACACACCTGGGACAGGGTATCATGGCTACACCTTC

j_call: TRBJ1-1
v_call: TRBV2
d_call: TRBD1
clone_size: -
cdr3_aa: CASRDRDRTEAFF
cdr3_nt: TGTGCCAGCAGGGACAGGGATCGGACTGAAGCTTTCTTT

j_call: TRBJ1-1
v_call: TRBV19
d_call: TRBD1
clone_size: -
cdr3_aa: CASSPTGGSPEAFF
cdr3_nt: TGTGCCAGTAGCCCCACAGGGGGGTCCCCTGAAGCTTTCTTT

j_call: TRBJ2-1
v_call: TRBV3-1/TRBV3-2
d_call: TRBD2
clone_size: -
cdr3_aa: CASSHHASGGGEQFF
cdr3_nt: TGTGCCAGCAGCCATCACGCTAGCGGGGGTGGTGAGCAGTTCTTC

j_call: TRBJ1-4
v_call: TRBV18
d_call: TRBD1
clone_size: -
cdr3_aa: CASSPPGTDEKLFF
cdr3_nt: TGTGCCAGCTCACCGCCCGGGACAGACGAAAAACTGTTTTTT

j_call: TRBJ1-3
v_call: TRBV4-3
d_call: TRBD1
clone_size: once
cdr3_aa: CASSQDQGGLSGNTIYF
cdr3_nt: TGCGCCAGCAGCCAAGATCAGGGGGGCCTCTCTGGAAACACCATATATTTT

j_call: TRBJ1-3
v_call: TRBV7-2
d_call: TRBD1
clone_size: -
cdr3_aa: CASSLRTGTGNTIYF
cdr3_nt: TGTGCCAGCAGCTTACGGACAGGGACTGGAAACACCATATATTTT

j_call: TRBJ1-2
v_call: TRBV24-1
d_call: TRBD1
clone_size: -
cdr3_aa: CATSAADRVNYGYTF
cdr3_nt: TGTGCCACCAGTGCCGCGGACAGGGTGAACTATGGCTACACCTTC

j_call: TRBJ1-6
v_call: TRBV11-2
d_call: -
clone_size: few
cdr3_aa: CASSLALARNSPLHF
cdr3_nt: TGTGCCAGCAGCTTAGCTCTCGCGCGGAATTCACCCCTCCACTTT

j_call: TRBJ2-2
v_call: TRBV19
d_call: -
clone_size: -
cdr3_aa: CASSKGGNTGELFF
cdr3_nt: TGTGCCAGTAGTAAAGGGGGTAACACCGGGGAGCTGTTTTTT

j_call: TRBJ1-5
v_call: TRBV4-1
d_call: -
clone_size: -
cdr3_aa: CASSQDGGGAYQPQHF
cdr3_nt: TGCGCCAGCAGCCAAGATGGCGGGGGGGCCTATCAGCCCCAGCATTTT

j_call: TRBJ1-1
v_call: TRBV27
d_call: -
clone_size: -
cdr3_aa: CASTSLQGTEAFF
cdr3_nt: TGTGCCAGCACCTCTTTACAGGGCACTGAAGCTTTCTTT

j_call: TRBJ2-7
v_call: TRBV28
d_call: TRBD1
clone_size: -
cdr3_aa: CASSYLGTGGHEQYF
cdr3_nt: TGTGCCAGCAGTTATCTGGGGACAGGGGGCCACGAGCAGTACTTC

j_call: TRBJ1-1
v_call: TRBV19
d_call: -
clone_size: -
cdr3_aa: CASKREGGTEAFF
cdr3_nt: TGTGCCAGTAAGAGGGAGGGGGGCACTGAAGCTTTCTTT

j_call: TRBJ2-7
v_call: TRBV5-1
d_call: -
clone_size: -
cdr3_aa: CASSIDSPYEQYF
cdr3_nt: TGCGCCAGCAGCATCGACAGTCCCTACGAGCAGTACTTC

j_call: TRBJ1-2
v_call: TRBV11-2
d_call: -
clone_size: -
cdr3_aa: CASSLAGGAYGYTF
cdr3_nt: TGTGCCAGCAGCTTAGCGGGGGGTGCCTATGGCTACACCTTC

j_call: TRBJ2-1
v_call: TRBV24-1
d_call: TRBD2
clone_size: -
cdr3_aa: CATSDSGLAGNEQFF
cdr3_nt: TGTGCCACCAGTGATTCCGGACTAGCTGGCAATGAGCAGTTCTTC

j_call: TRBJ2-5
v_call: TRBV9
d_call: TRBD2
clone_size: -
cdr3_aa: CASSLISGTSGVGETQYF
cdr3_nt: TGTGCCAGCAGCTTAATTTCCGGGACTAGCGGGGTCGGGGAGACCCAGTACTTC

j_call: TRBJ1-1
v_call: TRBV6-4
d_call: TRBD1
clone_size: few
cdr3_aa: CASRGTGAATEAFF
cdr3_nt: TGTGCCAGCAGGGGAACAGGGGCGGCCACTGAAGCTTTCTTT

j_call: TRBJ1-2
v_call: TRBV5-5
d_call: -
clone_size: -
cdr3_aa: CASSLGMGGSHYGYTF
cdr3_nt: TGTGCCAGCAGCTTGGGGATGGGGGGGAGCCACTATGGCTACACCTTC

j_call: TRBJ2-1
v_call: TRBV9
d_call: TRBD2
clone_size: -
cdr3_aa: CASSVGLQTSGGAYNEQFF
cdr3_nt: TGTGCCAGCAGCGTAGGATTGCAGACTAGCGGGGGGGCCTACAATGAGCAGTTCTTC

j_call: TRBJ1-2
v_call: TRBV7-3
d_call: TRBD1
clone_size: -
cdr3_aa: CASSPGAGGGGYTF
cdr3_nt: TGTGCCAGCAGCCCCGGGGCAGGGGGCGGGGGCTACACCTTC

j_call: TRBJ2-2
v_call: TRBV7-3
d_call: TRBD2
clone_size: -
cdr3_aa: CASSFTSGGNYIPGELFF
cdr3_nt: TGTGCCAGCAGCTTTACTAGCGGGGGCAACTATATCCCCGGGGAGCTGTTTTTT

j_call: TRBJ2-1
v_call: TRBV6-1
d_call: TRBD1
clone_size: -
cdr3_aa: CASSEGQGAVSYNEQFF
cdr3_nt: TGTGCCAGCAGTGAGGGACAGGGGGCCGTCTCCTACAATGAGCAGTTCTTC